These 16 T cell receptor beta chains were all obtained from the same sample, sequenced in a study of Ad26.COV2.S vaccination and SARS-CoV-2 variants. The treatment is: approximately 18 received Ad26.COV2.S at low or high dose, single or two shots; about 5 received placebo; per-sample allocation not given. Sampling happened 63 days after the first vaccine or placebo injection. TCRdb's copy holds only in-frame clones and misses some; the assay was immunoSEQ multiplex PCR. Here the sample spans roughly 410,000 clones, roughly four fifths being singletons. The material was peripheral blood, obtained in a trial of Ad26.COV2.S vaccine versus placebo. Source of these receptors: a person between 18 and 60 years old who received the Ad26.COV2.S COVID-19 vaccine or a placebo.

The rearrangement joins TRBV10-3 to TRBJ2-1; 15 bases line up with TRBD2. Germline CDR1 reads ENHRY; CDR2 reads SYGVKD. This CDR3 spans 16 amino acids. V was clipped by 6 bases and J by 5 bases; unmatched bases: 5. For the CDR3, the DNA is TGTGCCATCAGCAAGGGACTAGCGGGAGGAAACAATGAGCAGTTCTTC. Amino acid sequence: CAISKGLAGGNNEQFF.

V is TRBV5-5 and J is TRBJ1-3; no reliable D call. This CDR3 comprises 15 residues. V was cut by 5 bases and J by 0 bases, with 12 bases left in between. The V gene's germline CDR1 is SGHKS and CDR2 YYEKEE (reference sequence). CDR3 DNA sequence: TGTGCCAGCAGGCCCCAGCTGAACTCTGGAAACACCATATATTTT. The encoded protein is CASRPQLNSGNTIYF.

The J gene is TRBJ2-3, the V gene TRBV5-4; D remains unclear. V gave up 4 bases and J gave up 0 bases, with 6 bases separating them. CDR3 length: 13 amino acids. Germline V lookup: CDR1 SGHNT, CDR2 YYREEE (reference sequence). CDR3 sequence reads: CASSRISTDTQYF. The DNA for the CDR3 is TGTGCCAGCAGCCGGATTAGCACAGATACGCAGTATTTT.

CDR3 residues: CASSLQGSGTQYF. In DNA form, the CDR3 reads TGTGCCAGCAGCCTACAGGGGTCTGGGACCCAGTACTTC. The V call is TRBV7-9, the J call TRBJ2-5, with 7 bases matching TRBD1. Trimming at V came to 5 bases and at J to 7 bases, leaving 7 bases not matched to a gene. Germline values: CDR1 SEHNR, CDR2 FQNEAQ (reference sequence). The CDR3 loop spans 13 amino acids.

Comment on this clone: Compared with germline, one end of the junction differs, possibly owing to a read error. This rearrangement joins TRBV5-4 to TRBJ1-4; the D is unclear. CDR3 length: 12 residues. In germline, CDR1 is SGHNT, CDR2 YYREEE (reference sequence). CDR3 sequence: CASSLTRTAWIF. In DNA form, the CDR3 reads TGTGCCAGCAGCTTGACCCGGACTGCGTGGATTTTT.

The chain links TRBV5-1 to TRBJ2-1, with D unresolved. This CDR3 region has 15 residues. From germline, CDR1 is SGHRS and CDR2 YFSETQ. V dropped 4 bases and J dropped 0 bases, with 11 bases sitting between them. CDR3 residues: CASSGDLSSYNEQFF. DNA of the CDR3: TGCGCCAGCAGCGGCGACTTGAGCTCCTACAATGAGCAGTTCTTC.

J is TRBJ2-1 and V is TRBV18; TRBD2 aligns across 11 bases. This CDR3 contains 17 residues. Germline V CDR1 and CDR2: KGHSH, LQKENI. The V segment lost 4 bases and the J segment 5 bases; nucleotides outside the gene matches: 10. CDR3 protein: CASSLGTSGISNNEQFF. In nucleotides, the CDR3 is TGTGCCAGCTCACTCGGGACTAGCGGAATCTCAAACAATGAGCAGTTCTTC.

The chain carries TRBV5-1 and TRBJ2-1; tentative D call: TRBD1 (6 bases). The CDR3 has 12 amino acids. Trimming took 4 bases from V and 10 from J, leaving 12 bases between them. Germline CDR1 SGHRS, CDR2 YFSETQ. The CDR3: CASSLGQIEQFF. CDR3 DNA sequence: TGCGCCAGCAGCCTAGGACAGATCGAGCAGTTCTTC. Full variable domain (rest looked up from reference TRBV5-1 and TRBJ2-1): KAGVTQTPRYLIKTRGQQVTLSCSPISGHRSVSWYQQTPGQGLQFLFEYFSETQRNKGNFPGRFSGRQFSNSRSEMNVSTLELGDSALYLCASSLGQIEQFFGPGTRLTVL.

V is TRBV7-3 and J is TRBJ2-1; maybe TRBD1 (6 bases). Germline CDR1 reads SGHTA; CDR2 reads FQGTGA. V lost 5 bases to trimming and J lost 2 bases, with 13 bases between them. This CDR3 is built from 15 residues. CDR3: CASSILQGPYNEQFF. CDR3 sequence (DNA): TGTGCCAGCAGCATCCTACAGGGCCCCTACAATGAGCAGTTCTTC. The entire variable domain, with the rest obtained from reference TRBV7-3 and TRBJ2-1, is as follows: GAGVSQTPSNKVTEKGKYVELRCDPISGHTALYWYRQSLGQGPEFLIYFQGTGAADDSGLPNDRFFAVRPEGSVSTLKIQRTERGDSAVYLCASSILQGPYNEQFFGPGTRLTVL.

This clone was observed once. The chain couples TRBV5-4 to TRBJ2-1, with D tentatively TRBD2 (5 bases). The CDR3 spans 14 residues. The germline gives CDR1 SGHNT, CDR2 YYREEE (reference sequence). The germline V and J ends were trimmed by 4 bases and 10 bases, with 18 bases remaining between them. CDR3 sequence reads: CASSGSTSPGEQFF. The CDR3 DNA reads as TGTGCCAGCAGCGGGTCGACTTCTCCGGGAGAGCAGTTCTTC.

The genes are TRBV4-3 and TRBJ1-3; D is perhaps TRBD1 (5 bases). In germline, CDR1 is LGHNA, CDR2 YSLEER. V was shortened by 3 bases and J by 0 bases, with 9 bases between the two germline ends. The CDR3 contains 15 residues. The CDR3 DNA reads TGCGCCAGCAGCCATATCGGGACCTCTGGAAACACCATATATTTT. It translates to CASSHIGTSGNTIYF.

The CDR3 DNA reads TGCGCCAGCGGACTAGCGGGAGGCCAGCAGTACTTC. Encoded protein: CASGLAGGQQYF. The rearrangement links TRBV5-1 to TRBJ2-7; TRBD2 matches 14 bases. The CDR3 runs 12 residues. Germline CDR1 reads SGHRS; CDR2 reads YFSETQ. V was pared by 7 bases and J by 8 bases, with 2 bases of the junction left unmatched. Looking up the rest from reference TRBV5-1 and TRBJ2-7 gives the full variable domain: KAGVTQTPRYLIKTRGQQVTLSCSPISGHRSVSWYQQTPGQGLQFLFEYFSETQRNKGNFPGRFSGRQFSNSRSEMNVSTLELGDSALYLCASGLAGGQQYFGPGTRLTVT.

V gene TRBV5-1 combines with J gene TRBJ2-5, with D perhaps assigned TRBD1 or TRBD2 (6 bases each). CDR1 is SGHRS, CDR2 YFSETQ, per germline. The V gene lost 0 bases and the J gene lost 1 base, with 13 bases spanning the gap. CDR3 size: 16 residues. The CDR3 region is CASSLADGGGQETQYF. Written as DNA, the CDR3 is TGCGCCAGCAGCTTGGCGGACGGAGGGGGCCAAGAGACCCAGTACTTC.

This clone was seen just once. V gene TRBV7-9 combines with J gene TRBJ2-5, with TRBD2 matching over 9 bases. J gave up 5 bases and V 1 base, and 5 bases lay outside the gene matches. Germline CDR1 and CDR2: SEHNR and FQNEAQ (reference sequence). This CDR3 is 15 amino acids long. CDR3 sequence (DNA): TGTGCCAGCAGCTTAGGTTACACTAGCGGGGAGACCCAGTACTTC. As protein: CASSLGYTSGETQYF.

This chain connects TRBV5-6 to TRBJ2-7; D uncertain. The ends were cut back, 2 bases at V and 3 bases at J, with 9 bases in the middle. This CDR3 has 13 amino acids. Germline CDR1 reads SGHDT; CDR2 reads YYEEEE. CDR3 coding DNA: TGTGCCAGCAGCTTTTTTTCTAACTACGAGCAGTACTTC. Translation gives CASSFFSNYEQYF.

The CDR3 spells CATSTRAGALSYEQYF. The CDR3 nucleotides are TGTGCCACCAGCACCCGAGCGGGAGCCCTCTCCTACGAGCAGTACTTC. This chain joins TRBV15 and TRBJ2-7; 8 positions match TRBD2. With 4 bases clipped from V and 0 bases from J, the junction kept 8 bases outside the gene matches. The CDR3 has 16 amino acids. Germline values: CDR1 LNHNV, CDR2 YYDKDF (reference sequence).